The clone carrying this TCR beta chain has a single count. Just one base apart from a much larger clone, this may be a read error. The iRepertoire nested amplicon-rescue multiplex PCR amplified TCR alpha and beta CDR3s from RNA. Each CDR3 protein gets one entry after TCRdb re-called the multiplex PCR reads with MiXCR. The data contain around 190,000 distinct CDR3 sequences, approximately 30% of them singletons. Germline V gene lookup returns CDR1 SGHTA and CDR2 FQGNSA. CDR3 length: 14 residues. The data were taken from a study of glioma-infiltrating T cells. Sequenced material: glioma tissue, nonneoplastic brain tissue, or PBMCs (not recorded which). The chain links TRBV7-2 to TRBJ1-2, with D possibly matching TRBD1 (5 bases). The TCR sequence derives from a human donor with low-grade glioma or glioblastoma, undergoing nonglioma brain surgery, or in good health (not recorded which). The CDR3 DNA reads TGTGCCAACAGCCCGAGACAGATTAACTATGGCTACACCTTC. Translation: CANSPRQINYGYTF.